A selection of T cell receptor beta chains follows, all from one sample in a study of T-cell memory formation after mild COVID-19. Using its own MiXCR run on the 5' RACE reads, TCRdb lists one record per CDR3 protein. The sample has fewer than 700,000 distinct CDR3 sequences, 20% to 25% seen once. Sequencing was performed on PBMCs or a T cell subset sorted from them (not recorded which). Every receptor here comes from an adult woman who had mild COVID-19 (a few samples of this study predate the infection). Cell type and time point are not known. CDR3s include the opening cysteine and the closing phenylalanine or tryptophan. A D gene is named only where the DNA matches it firmly. Some rows have no size entry. The others give once, few or many, or a class for an expanded clone.

>few|TRBJ1-2|TRBD1|TRBV24-1
CATSDPWRGQGYTF
TGTGCCACCAGTGACCCTTGGAGGGGACAGGGCTACACCTTC
>.|TRBJ1-2|.|TRBV29-1
CSAQGTDRAYGYTF
TGCAGCGCCCAAGGAACCGACAGAGCTTATGGCTACACCTTC
>.|TRBJ2-3|.|TRBV5-1
CASRPGASDTQYF
TGCGCCAGCAGACCGGGGGCCTCAGATACGCAGTATTTT
>few|TRBJ1-2|.|TRBV7-2
CASSLTFDGSFYGYTF
TGTGCCAGCAGCTTAACGTTCGATGGCAGCTTCTATGGCTACACCTTC
>many|TRBJ1-1|TRBD1|TRBV7-9
CASSQGGTEAFF
TGTGCCAGCAGCCAGGGGGGCACTGAAGCTTTCTTT
>few|TRBJ2-7|.|TRBV6-2/TRBV6-3
CASSYEPGTVSYEQYF
TGTGCCAGCAGTTACGAGCCCGGGACTGTCTCCTACGAGCAGTACTTC
>few|TRBJ1-1|TRBD1|TRBV15
CATSRRSGGTEAFF
TGTGCCACCAGCAGACGGTCAGGGGGGACTGAAGCTTTCTTT
>few|TRBJ1-1|.|TRBV20-1
CSAPGHLSGMNTEAFF
TGCAGTGCTCCGGGACACCTATCGGGGATGAACACTGAAGCTTTCTTT
>.|TRBJ1-5|.|TRBV18
CASSQQGGDQPQHF
TGTGCCAGCTCACAACAGGGAGGGGATCAGCCCCAGCATTTT
>many|TRBJ2-2|.|TRBV15
CATSRATRSGELFF
TGTGCCACCAGCAGAGCCACTAGATCCGGGGAGCTGTTTTTT
>.|TRBJ2-7|TRBD2|TRBV7-9
CASSIGTSGSLYEQYF
TGTGCCAGCAGCATCGGGACTAGCGGGAGTCTGTACGAGCAGTACTTC
>.|TRBJ2-3|.|TRBV29-1
CSVEIAGGSTDTQYF
TGCAGCGTTGAAATCGCAGGGGGGAGCACAGATACGCAGTATTTT
>few|TRBJ2-3|.|TRBV24-1
CATSDDRSATGTQYF
TGTGCCACCAGTGATGACCGGAGTGCCACCGGTACGCAGTATTTT
>few|TRBJ2-7|TRBD2|TRBV28
CASSTRTSGSYEQYF
TGTGCCAGCAGTACCCGGACTAGCGGGAGCTACGAGCAGTACTTC
>.|TRBJ1-1|TRBD1|TRBV6-5
CASSPWTGATEAFF
TGTGCCAGCAGCCCCTGGACAGGGGCCACTGAAGCTTTCTTT
>few|TRBJ2-7|TRBD1|TRBV19
CASKQDRGSYEQYF
TGTGCCAGTAAACAGGACAGGGGATCCTACGAGCAGTACTTC
>few|TRBJ2-2|.|TRBV19
CASRFPLRTENTGELFF
TGTGCCAGTAGATTTCCGCTCCGCACAGAGAACACCGGGGAGCTGTTTTTT
>.|TRBJ2-6|TRBD1|TRBV5-1
CASSYARTGYSGANVLTF
TGCGCCAGCAGCTATGCGAGGACAGGGTACTCTGGGGCCAACGTCCTGACTTTC
>.|TRBJ1-2|.|TRBV7-9
CASTPANYGYTF
TGTGCCAGCACGCCTGCTAACTATGGCTACACCTTC
>.|TRBJ2-1|.|TRBV7-6
CASSLESSHNEQFF
TGTGCCAGCAGCTTGGAATCTTCCCACAATGAGCAGTTCTTC
>few|TRBJ1-1|.|TRBV12-3/TRBV12-4
CASTPGSRVNTEAFF
TGTGCCAGCACCCCTGGGAGCAGGGTGAACACTGAAGCTTTCTTT
>.|TRBJ2-7|.|TRBV18
CASSPVAREGYEQYF
TGTGCCAGCTCACCAGTCGCCAGAGAGGGCTACGAGCAGTACTTC
>.|TRBJ2-3|.|TRBV4-2
CASSLGTWGTDTQYF
TGTGCCAGCAGCCTCGGGACTTGGGGCACAGATACGCAGTATTTT
>many|TRBJ1-1|.|TRBV19
CASSIVAGPFSEAFF
TGTGCCAGTAGTATAGTGGCAGGGCCCTTTTCTGAAGCTTTCTTT
>many|TRBJ1-2|TRBD1|TRBV20-1
CSARTGGRDYGYTF
TGCAGTGCTAGGACAGGGGGCAGAGACTATGGCTACACCTTC
>.|TRBJ2-1|.|TRBV27
CASSVIHLSSNEQFF
TGTGCCAGCAGTGTTATCCACCTCTCCTCCAATGAGCAGTTCTTC
>.|TRBJ2-7|.|TRBV6-2/TRBV6-3
CASLPRGVPYEQYF
TGTGCCAGCCTACCCAGAGGGGTTCCCTACGAGCAGTACTTC
>few|TRBJ1-5|.|TRBV19
CASSISYSNQPQHF
TGTGCCAGTAGTATCAGTTATAGCAATCAGCCCCAGCATTTT
>.|TRBJ1-2|.|TRBV6-5
CASSYSGHVNYGYTF
TGTGCCAGCAGTTACTCGGGACATGTTAACTATGGCTACACCTTC
>.|TRBJ1-2|TRBD1|TRBV7-8
CASSLGRGHDGYTF
TGTGCCAGCAGCTTGGGCAGGGGGCATGATGGCTACACCTTC
>.|TRBJ2-7|TRBD2|TRBV6-2/TRBV6-3
CASSYLSGNSYEQYF
TGTGCCAGCAGTTACCTTAGCGGGAACTCCTACGAGCAGTACTTC
>.|TRBJ2-3|.|TRBV7-2
CASSLALLRDGGGTQYF
TGTGCCAGCAGCTTAGCGCTGTTGCGGGATGGTGGTGGTACGCAGTATTTT
>.|TRBJ1-1|TRBD1|TRBV6-1
CASNRQGANTEAFF
TGTGCCAGCAACAGACAGGGGGCGAACACTGAAGCTTTCTTT
>.|TRBJ1-1|.|TRBV4-1
CASSLWTEQEAFF
TGCGCCAGCAGCCTGTGGACAGAGCAAGAAGCTTTCTTT
>few|TRBJ2-1|TRBD1|TRBV11-3
CASSYRTGNNEQFF
TGTGCCAGCAGCTATCGGACAGGTAACAATGAGCAGTTCTTC
>.|TRBJ2-7|.|TRBV9
CASSVGNRVGEQYF
TGTGCCAGCAGCGTAGGGAACAGGGTCGGAGAGCAGTACTTC
>.|TRBJ1-1|.|TRBV12-3/TRBV12-4
CASSLLAENTEAFF
TGTGCCAGCAGTTTGTTGGCAGAGAACACTGAAGCTTTCTTT
>once|TRBJ1-4|TRBD1|TRBV7-9
CASSPPLRGRATNEKLFF
TGTGCCAGCAGCCCTCCCCTGAGGGGGCGCGCAACTAATGAAAAACTGTTTTTT
>.|TRBJ2-7|TRBD1|TRBV24-1
CATSDFKFGFDRGHTASYEQYF
TGTGCCACCAGTGATTTCAAGTTCGGGTTCGACAGGGGACACACCGCCTCCTACGAGCAGTACTTC
>few|TRBJ2-1|.|TRBV5-1
CASSLIVGEEQFF
TGCGCCAGCAGCTTGATTGTCGGAGAAGAACAGTTCTTC
>.|TRBJ1-5|TRBD1|TRBV9
CASSAGTGNQPQHF
TGTGCCAGCAGCGCCGGGACAGGCAATCAGCCCCAGCATTTT